At least ten counts were recorded for the clone carrying this T cell receptor beta chain. A TCRbeta library incorporating unique molecular identifiers was prepared. TCRdb ran MiXCR on the PCR reads and lists one entry per CDR3 protein. The data hold 200,000 or so distinct CDR3 sequences, with roughly 6.3% observed a single time. This sample is part of a study of T-cell reconstitution after alpha-beta-depleted transplantation in children. This CDR3 contains 17 residues. The V segment lost 6 bases and the J segment 6 bases; nucleotides outside the gene matches: 17. The sample in question was PBMCs, obtained before TCRalphabeta/CD19-depleted stem cell transplant. The receptor was isolated from a girl less than two years old with combined immunodeficiency, due to receive a stem cell transplant. V usage is TRBV12-3 or TRBV12-4 and J usage is TRBJ1-5, with 7 bases identical to TRBD1. CDR3 loop: CASSNHVQEGASQPQHF. The DNA of the CDR3 is TGTGCCAGCAGCAATCACGTCCAGGAGGGGGCAAGTCAGCCCCAGCATTTT.